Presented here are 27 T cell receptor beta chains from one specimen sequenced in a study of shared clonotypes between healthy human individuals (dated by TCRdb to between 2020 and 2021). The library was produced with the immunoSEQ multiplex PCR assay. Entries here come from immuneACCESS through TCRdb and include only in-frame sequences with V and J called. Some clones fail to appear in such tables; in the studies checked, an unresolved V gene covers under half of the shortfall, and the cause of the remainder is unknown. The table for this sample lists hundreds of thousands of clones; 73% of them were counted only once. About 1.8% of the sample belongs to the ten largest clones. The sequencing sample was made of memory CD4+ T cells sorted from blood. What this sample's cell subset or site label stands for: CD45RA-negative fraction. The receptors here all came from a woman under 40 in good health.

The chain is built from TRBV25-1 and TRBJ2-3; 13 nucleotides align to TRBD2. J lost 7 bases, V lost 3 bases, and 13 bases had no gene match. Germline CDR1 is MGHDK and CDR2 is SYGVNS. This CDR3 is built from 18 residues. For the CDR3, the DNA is TGTGCCAGCAGTGATTATAGGACTCCGGGACTAGCGGGATATACGCAGTATTTT. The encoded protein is CASSDYRTPGLAGYTQYF.

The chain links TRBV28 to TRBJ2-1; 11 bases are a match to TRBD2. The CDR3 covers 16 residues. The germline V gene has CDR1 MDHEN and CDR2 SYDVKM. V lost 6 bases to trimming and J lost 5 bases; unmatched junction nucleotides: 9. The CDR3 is CASSQTTSGTHNEQFF. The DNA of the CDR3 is TGTGCCAGCAGCCAGACGACTAGCGGGACCCACAATGAGCAGTTCTTC.

The CDR3 sequence is CASLAGVPPYEQYF. CDR3 coding DNA: TGTGCCAGCCTAGCGGGAGTCCCCCCCTACGAGCAGTACTTC. This chain uses TRBV6-1 with TRBJ2-7; 10 nucleotides agree with TRBD2. The length of the CDR3 is 14 residues. V trimming: 8 bases; J trimming: 2 bases; junction bases outside the gene matches: 6. From germline, CDR1 is MNHNS and CDR2 SASEGT.

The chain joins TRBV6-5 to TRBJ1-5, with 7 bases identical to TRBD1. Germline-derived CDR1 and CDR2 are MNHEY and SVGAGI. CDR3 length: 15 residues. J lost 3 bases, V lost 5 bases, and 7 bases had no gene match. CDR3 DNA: TGTGCCAGCAGTAGGGCAGGGGGGGTCAATCAGCCCCAGCATTTT. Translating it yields CASSRAGGVNQPQHF.

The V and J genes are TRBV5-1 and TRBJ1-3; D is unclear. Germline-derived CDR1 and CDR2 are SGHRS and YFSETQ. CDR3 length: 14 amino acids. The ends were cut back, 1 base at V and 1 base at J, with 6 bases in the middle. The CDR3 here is CASSLWDSGNTIYF. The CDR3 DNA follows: TGCGCCAGCAGCTTGTGGGATTCTGGAAACACCATATATTTT.

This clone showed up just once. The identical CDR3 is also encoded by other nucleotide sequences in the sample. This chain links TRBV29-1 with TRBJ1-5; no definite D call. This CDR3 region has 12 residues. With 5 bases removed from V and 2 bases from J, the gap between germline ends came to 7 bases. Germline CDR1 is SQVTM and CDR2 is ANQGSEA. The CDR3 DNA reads TGCAGCGTTCGTCAGGGCAATCAGCCCCAGCATTTT. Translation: CSVRQGNQPQHF.

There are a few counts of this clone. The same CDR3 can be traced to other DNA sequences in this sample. The CDR3 nucleotides are TGCAGCGTTGTCGAGAACTATGGCTACACCTTC. It is translated as CSVVENYGYTF. This chain links TRBV29-1 with TRBJ1-2; D not resolved. Trimming stripped 4 bases from V and 2 bases from J, with 5 bases between. Germline values: CDR1 SQVTM, CDR2 ANQGSEA. The CDR3 loop spans 11 amino acids.

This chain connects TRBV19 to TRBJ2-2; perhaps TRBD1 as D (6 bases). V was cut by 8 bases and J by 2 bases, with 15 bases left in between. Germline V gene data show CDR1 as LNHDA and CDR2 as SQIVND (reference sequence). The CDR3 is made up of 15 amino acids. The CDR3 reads CASDHGQLNTGELFF. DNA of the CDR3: TGTGCCAGTGACCACGGACAGCTAAACACCGGGGAGCTGTTTTTT. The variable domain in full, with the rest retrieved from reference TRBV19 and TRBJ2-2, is DGGITQSPKYLFRKEGQNVTLSCEQNLNHDAMYWYRQDPGQGLRLIYYSQIVNDFQKGDIAEGYSVSREKKESFPLTVTSAQKNPTAFYLCASDHGQLNTGELFFGEGSRLTVL.

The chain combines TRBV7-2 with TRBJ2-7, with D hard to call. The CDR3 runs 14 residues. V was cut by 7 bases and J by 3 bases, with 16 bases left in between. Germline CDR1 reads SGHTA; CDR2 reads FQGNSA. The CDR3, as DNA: TGTGCCAGCACCAAGTCCGAAAAAAACTACGAGCAGTACTTC. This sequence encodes CASTKSEKNYEQYF. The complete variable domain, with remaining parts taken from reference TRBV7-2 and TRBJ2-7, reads GAGVSQSPSNKVTEKGKDVELRCDPISGHTALYWYRQSLGQGLEFLIYFQGNSAPDKSGLPSDRFSAERTGGSVSTLTIQRTQQEDSAVYLCASTKSEKNYEQYFGPGTRLTVT.

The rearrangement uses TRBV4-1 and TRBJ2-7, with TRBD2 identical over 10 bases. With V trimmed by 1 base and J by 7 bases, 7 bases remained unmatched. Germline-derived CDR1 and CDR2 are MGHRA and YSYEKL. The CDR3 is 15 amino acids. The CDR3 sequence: CASSQGLAGVGEQYF. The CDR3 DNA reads TGCGCCAGCAGCCAAGGGCTAGCGGGAGTTGGTGAGCAGTACTTC.

CDR3 amino acids: CALGGRGPYEQYF. In nucleotides, the CDR3 is TGTGCCCTAGGTGGGCGGGGCCCCTACGAGCAGTACTTC. The rearrangement links TRBV2 to TRBJ2-7; D is perhaps TRBD2 (6 bases). Trimming removed 11 bases from V and 2 bases from J, with 16 bases in between. CDR3 length: 13 residues. Germline V lookup: CDR1 SNHLY, CDR2 FYNNEI.

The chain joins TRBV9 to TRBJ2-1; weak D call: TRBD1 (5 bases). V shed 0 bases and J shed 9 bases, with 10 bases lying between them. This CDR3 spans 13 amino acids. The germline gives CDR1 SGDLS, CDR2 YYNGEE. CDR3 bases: TGTGCCAGCAGCGTAGGGGGCGCCGGTGAGCAGTTCTTC. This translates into CASSVGGAGEQFF.

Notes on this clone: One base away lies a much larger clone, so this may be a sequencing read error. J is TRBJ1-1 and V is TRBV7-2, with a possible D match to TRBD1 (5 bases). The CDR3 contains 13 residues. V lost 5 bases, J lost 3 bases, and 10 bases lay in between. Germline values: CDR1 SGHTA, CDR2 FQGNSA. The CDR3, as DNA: TGTGCCAGCAGCCGGGACGGCTACACTGAAGCTTTCTTT. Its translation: CASSRDGYTEAFF.

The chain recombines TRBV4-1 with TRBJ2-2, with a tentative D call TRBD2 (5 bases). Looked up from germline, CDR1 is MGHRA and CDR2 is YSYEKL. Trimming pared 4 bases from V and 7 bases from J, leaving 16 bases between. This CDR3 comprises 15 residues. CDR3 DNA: TGCGCCAGCAGCCCTGTTACGGGGATGAGCGGGGAGCTGTTTTTT. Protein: CASSPVTGMSGELFF.

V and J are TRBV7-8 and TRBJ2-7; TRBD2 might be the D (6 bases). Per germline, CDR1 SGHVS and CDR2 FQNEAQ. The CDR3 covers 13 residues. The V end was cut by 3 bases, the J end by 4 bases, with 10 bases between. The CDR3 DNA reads TGTGCCAGCAGCTTCGGAGGGTCGTACGAGCAGTACTTC. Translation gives CASSFGGSYEQYF.

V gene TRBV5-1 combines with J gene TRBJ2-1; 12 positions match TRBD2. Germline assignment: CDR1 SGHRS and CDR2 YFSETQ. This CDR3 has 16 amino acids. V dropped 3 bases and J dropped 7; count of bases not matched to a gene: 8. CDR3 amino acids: CASSWGETSGRNEQFF. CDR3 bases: TGCGCCAGCAGCTGGGGGGAGACTAGCGGGAGAAATGAGCAGTTCTTC. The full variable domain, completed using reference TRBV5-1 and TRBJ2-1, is KAGVTQTPRYLIKTRGQQVTLSCSPISGHRSVSWYQQTPGQGLQFLFEYFSETQRNKGNFPGRFSGRQFSNSRSEMNVSTLELGDSALYLCASSWGETSGRNEQFFGPGTRLTVL.

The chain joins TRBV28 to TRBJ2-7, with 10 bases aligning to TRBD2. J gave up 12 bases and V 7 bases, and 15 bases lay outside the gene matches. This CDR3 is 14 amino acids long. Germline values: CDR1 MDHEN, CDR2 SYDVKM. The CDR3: CASTRTSGTTGWYF. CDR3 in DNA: TGTGCCAGCACCCGGACTAGCGGAACAACCGGGTGGTACTTC.

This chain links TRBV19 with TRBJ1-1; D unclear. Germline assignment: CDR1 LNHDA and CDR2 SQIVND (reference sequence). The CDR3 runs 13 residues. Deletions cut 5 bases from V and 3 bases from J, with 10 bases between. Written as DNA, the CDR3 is TGTGCCAGTAGTCGGCAGCCTTACACTGAAGCTTTCTTT. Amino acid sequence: CASSRQPYTEAFF.

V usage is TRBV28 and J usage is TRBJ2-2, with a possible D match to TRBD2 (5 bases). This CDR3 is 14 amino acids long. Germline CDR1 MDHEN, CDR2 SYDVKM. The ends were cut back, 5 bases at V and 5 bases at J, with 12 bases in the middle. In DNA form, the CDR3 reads TGTGCCAGCAGTGGATTTCGCGGGACCGGGGAGCTGTTTTTT. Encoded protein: CASSGFRGTGELFF. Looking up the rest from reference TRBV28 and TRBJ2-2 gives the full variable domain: DVKVTQSSRYLVKRTGEKVFLECVQDMDHENMFWYRQDPGLGLRLIYFSYDVKMKEKGDIPEGYSVSREKKERFSLILESASTNQTSMYLCASSGFRGTGELFFGEGSRLTVL.

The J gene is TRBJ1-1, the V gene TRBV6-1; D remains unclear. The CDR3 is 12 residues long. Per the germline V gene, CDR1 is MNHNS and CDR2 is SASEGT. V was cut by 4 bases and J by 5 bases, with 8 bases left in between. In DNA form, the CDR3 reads TGTGCCAGCAGTGCGGGTCTAACTGAAGCTTTCTTT. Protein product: CASSAGLTEAFF.

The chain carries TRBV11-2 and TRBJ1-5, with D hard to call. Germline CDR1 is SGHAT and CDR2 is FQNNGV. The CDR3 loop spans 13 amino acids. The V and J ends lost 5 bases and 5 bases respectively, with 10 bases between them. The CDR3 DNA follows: TGTGCCAGCAGCCGTCAGGAATATCAGCCCCAGCATTTT. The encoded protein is CASSRQEYQPQHF.

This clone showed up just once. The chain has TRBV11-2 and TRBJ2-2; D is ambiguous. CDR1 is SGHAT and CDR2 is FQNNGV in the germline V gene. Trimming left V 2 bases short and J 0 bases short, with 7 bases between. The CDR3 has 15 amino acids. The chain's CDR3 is CASSLYASNTGELFF. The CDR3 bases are TGTGCCAGCAGCTTATACGCTTCGAACACCGGGGAGCTGTTTTTT.

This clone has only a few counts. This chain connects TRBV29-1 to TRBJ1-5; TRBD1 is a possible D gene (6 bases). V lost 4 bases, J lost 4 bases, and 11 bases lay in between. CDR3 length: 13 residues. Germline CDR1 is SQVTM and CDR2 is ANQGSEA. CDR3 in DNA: TGCAGCGTTGGGGGGACATGGAATCAGCCCCAGCATTTT. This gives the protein CSVGGTWNQPQHF.

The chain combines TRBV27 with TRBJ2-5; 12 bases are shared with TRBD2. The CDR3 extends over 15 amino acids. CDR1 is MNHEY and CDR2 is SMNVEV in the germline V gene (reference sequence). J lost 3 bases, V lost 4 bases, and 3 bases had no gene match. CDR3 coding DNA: TGTGCCAGCAGTTCTGGACTAGCGGGAAAAGAGACCCAGTACTTC. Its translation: CASSSGLAGKETQYF.

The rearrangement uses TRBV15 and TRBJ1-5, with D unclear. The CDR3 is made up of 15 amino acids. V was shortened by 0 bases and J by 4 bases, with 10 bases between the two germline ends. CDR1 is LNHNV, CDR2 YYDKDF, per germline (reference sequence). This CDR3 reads CATSRESVRNQPQHF. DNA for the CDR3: TGTGCCACCAGCAGAGAATCAGTGAGGAATCAGCCCCAGCATTTT.

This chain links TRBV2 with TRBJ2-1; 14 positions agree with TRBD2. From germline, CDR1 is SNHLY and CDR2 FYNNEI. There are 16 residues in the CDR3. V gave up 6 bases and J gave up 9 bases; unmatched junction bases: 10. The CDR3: CASSYGTSGGQGEQFF. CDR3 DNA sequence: TGTGCCAGCAGCTACGGGACTAGCGGGGGCCAGGGTGAGCAGTTCTTC.

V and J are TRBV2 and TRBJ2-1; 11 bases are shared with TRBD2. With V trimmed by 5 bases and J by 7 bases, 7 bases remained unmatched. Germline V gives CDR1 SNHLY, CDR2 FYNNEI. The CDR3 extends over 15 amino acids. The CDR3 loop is CASSLIAGGGNEQFF. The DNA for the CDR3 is TGTGCCAGCAGTCTTATAGCGGGAGGGGGGAATGAGCAGTTCTTC. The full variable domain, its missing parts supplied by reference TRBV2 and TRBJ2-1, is EPEVTQTPSHQVTQMGQEVILRCVPISNHLYFYWYRQILGQKVEFLVSFYNNEISEKSEIFDDQFSVERPDGSNFTLKIRSTKLEDSAMYFCASSLIAGGGNEQFFGPGTRLTVL.